The subject of this entry is one T cell receptor beta chain. Its antigen remains unidentified. This CDR3 spans 16 amino acids. Between the trimmed V and J ends, which lost 0 bases and 2 bases, there was a span of 8 bases. Germline V gene data show CDR1 as SNHLY and CDR2 as FYNNEI. This entry is derived from a study of long-term antiretroviral therapy in people with HIV. About the research overall: When the earliest samples were collected, ART was typically delayed until CD4 counts fell. The study, taken as a whole, reports: Sampling of blood ran from the mid-2000s to the late 2010s, and older ART regimens were possibly in use.

Cryopreserved PBMC samples of about 0.95-10 million cells were used for DNA extraction. Runs used v3.0 of the immunoSEQ assay and were done at survey level. The assay was immunoSEQ multiplex PCR, and TCRdb's table has in-frame clones only and misses some. The sample shows approximately 35,000 clones, roughly 77% of them seen only once. This rearrangement joins TRBV2 to TRBJ2-6; a possible D gene is TRBD1 (5 bases). The source is a man aged 18 to 29 with HIV. This specimen consisted of unsorted PBMCs, obtained 1.9 years after starting antiretroviral therapy. The CDR3 protein is CASSEAPGPGANVLTF. The CDR3 DNA reads TGTGCCAGCAGTGAAGCCCCAGGGCCTGGGGCCAACGTCCTGACTTTC.